The clone carrying this TCR beta chain occurred many times. As yet, its antigen is unknown. MiXCR, applied by TCRdb to the 5' RACE reads, yields one record per CDR3 protein. The top ten clones hold roughly 26% of a sample with 300,000 or so distinct CDR3 sequences, 3% to 4.5% of them seen once. The sample comes from a study of T cells after yellow fever vaccination. General study results and limits: CD4 and CD8 compartments shared a small share of clonotypes, likely from convergent recombination.

The CDR3 sequence is 18 residues long. With 2 bases clipped from V and 6 bases from J, the junction kept 12 bases outside the gene matches. CDR1 is SGHVS and CDR2 is FQNEAQ in the germline V gene. The sequence derives from a man aged 18 to 30 who received the YFV17D yellow fever vaccine. The gene calls are TRBV7-8 and TRBJ2-2, with 10 bases identical to TRBD2. Material: PBMCs, obtained 5 days after the yellow fever booster vaccination. CDR3 sequence: CASSLTGFLAGVPGELFF. DNA for the CDR3: TGTGCCAGCAGCTTAACTGGTTTCCTAGCGGGGGTCCCCGGGGAGCTGTTTTTT.